This TCR beta chain derives from a study of graft-versus-host responses after intestinal transplantation. Study-wide results and limits: GvH clones were identified in recipient marrow, with some first appearing in ileum or blood. The study found high graft-versus-host to host-versus-graft clonal ratios in allografts of patients with graft-donor T cell macrochimerism.

This CDR3 comprises 16 residues. The V end lost 3 bases, the J end lost 2 bases, and 15 bases lay between the germline ends. The germline V gene encodes CDR1 LNHDA and CDR2 SQIVND (reference sequence). Produced via immunoSEQ multiplex PCR; TCRdb's table is partial and in-frame only. The data show around 30,000 clones, less than 85% seen once. This clone was recorded only once. What it recognizes is unknown. The source is a human patient who received an intestinal transplant, so some T cells may come from the graft donor. The J gene is TRBJ2-3, the V gene TRBV19, with unresolved D. This specimen was PBMCs, taken about 28 days after intestinal transplant. The CDR3 protein is CASSIRSVGLTDTQYF. For the CDR3, the DNA is TGTGCCAGTAGTATCCGGTCGGTCGGGCTCACAGATACGCAGTATTTT.